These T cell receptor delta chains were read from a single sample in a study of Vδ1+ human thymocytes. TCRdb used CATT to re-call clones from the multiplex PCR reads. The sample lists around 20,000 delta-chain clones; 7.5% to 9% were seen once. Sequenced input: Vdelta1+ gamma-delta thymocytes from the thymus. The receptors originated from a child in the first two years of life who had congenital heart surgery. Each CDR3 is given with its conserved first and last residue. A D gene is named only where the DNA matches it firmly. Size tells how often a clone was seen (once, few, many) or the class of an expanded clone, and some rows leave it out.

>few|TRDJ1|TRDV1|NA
TGTGCTCTTGGGGAACTTAAGGTTCGAGCCGGGGAGTACACCGATAAACTCATCTTT
CALGELKVRAGEYTDKLIF
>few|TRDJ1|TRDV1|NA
TGTGCTCTTGGGGAACTAATAAACTTCCTACGTGGGGGATCCTCCACCGATAAACTCATCTTT
CALGELINFLRGGSSTDKLIF
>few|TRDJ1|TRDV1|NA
NA
CALGDWGGDGGYVSLIF
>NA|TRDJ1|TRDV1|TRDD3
TGTGCTCTTGGGGAACATATCTGGGGGATATACACCGATAAACTCATCTTT
CALGEHIWGIYTDKLIF
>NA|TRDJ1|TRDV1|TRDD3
TGTGCTCTTGGGGGACGCTCTGTACTGGGGGACTACACCGATAAACTCATCTTT
CALGGRSVLGDYTDKLIF
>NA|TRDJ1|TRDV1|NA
TGTGCTCTTGGGGAACTTAGCCCCTTCTTCCTACCTGGGGGTCACCACCCCACCAACACCGATAAACTCATCTTT
CALGELSPFFLPGGHHPTNTDKLIF
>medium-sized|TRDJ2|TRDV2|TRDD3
TGTGCCTGTGACGGGGGATACGTAATGACAGCACAACTCTTCTTT
CACDGGYVMTAQLFF
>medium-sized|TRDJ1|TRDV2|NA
TGTGCCTGTGACTCGCAGGACCGGGGGAAGTACACCGATAAACTCATCTTT
CACDSQDRGKYTDKLIF
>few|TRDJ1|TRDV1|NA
TGTGCTCTTGGGGAACTAAGGTCGGTACGAGCTTGGCTGGGACAACTCATCTTT
CALGELRSVRAWLGQLIF
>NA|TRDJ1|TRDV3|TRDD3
TGTTCTGGGGGTTGGTACACCGATAAACTCATCTTT
CSGGWYTDKLIF
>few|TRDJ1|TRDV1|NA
TGTGCTCTTGTTTTCCGGGGCGATAAACTCATCTTT
CALVFRGDKLIF
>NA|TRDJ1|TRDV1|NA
TGTGCTCTTGGGGAGGGCCTTCCCGGACTGGGGCCCCAGGCCGATAAACTCATCTTT
CALGEGLPGLGPQADKLIF
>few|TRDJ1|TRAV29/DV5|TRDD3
TGCGCAGCAAGCGACCTGTACTGGGGGATACAGGGATCCGATAAACTCATCTTT
CAASDLYWGIQGSDKLIF
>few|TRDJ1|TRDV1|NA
TGTGCTCTTGGGGACCAAACTTCCTGTAACGATAAACTCATCTTT
CALGDQTSCNDKLIF
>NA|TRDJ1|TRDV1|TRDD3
TGTGCTCTTGGGGAACTTACAGTCAATCCTCCTACAGGTTGGGGGATATCTCCGTACACCGATAAACTCATCTTT
CALGELTVNPPTGWGISPYTDKLIF
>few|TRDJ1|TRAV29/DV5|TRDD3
TGTGCAGCAAGCAGATACCGAGTACTGGGGGATTCTCAAAGCACCGATAAACTCATCTTT
CAASRYRVLGDSQSTDKLIF
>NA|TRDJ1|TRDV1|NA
TGTGCTCTTGGGGAACCGGGAGGATACCCCACCGATAAACTCATCTTT
CALGEPGGYPTDKLIF
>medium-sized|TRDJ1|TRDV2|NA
TGTGCCTGTGAGATATCCGGCGATAAACTCATCTTT
CACEISGDKLIF
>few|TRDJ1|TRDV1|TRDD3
TGTGCTCTTGGGGAATTTTCATGGGGGATCAAGTTGTACACCGATAAACTCATCTTT
CALGEFSWGIKLYTDKLIF
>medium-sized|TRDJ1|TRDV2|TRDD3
TGTGCCTGTGGTCCATACTGGGGGATACCCCCCGTACGACTCATCTTT
CACGPYWGIPPVRLIF
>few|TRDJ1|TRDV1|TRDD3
TGTGCTCTTGGGGAACGCCGAGTACTGGGGGCGTACACCGATAAACTCATCTTT
CALGERRVLGAYTDKLIF
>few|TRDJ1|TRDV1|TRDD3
TGTGCTCTTGGGGAAGGAGGAAGGGATCCTACGTATCAACTGGGGGATAGTCCCACCGATAAACTCATCTTT
CALGEGGRDPTYQLGDSPTDKLIF
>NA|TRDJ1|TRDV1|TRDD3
TGTGCTCTTGGGAAGTACCCGTACTGGGGGCTATACACCGATAAACTCATCTTT
CALGKYPYWGLYTDKLIF
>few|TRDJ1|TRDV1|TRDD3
TGTGCTCTTGCTCGTTCCCTCTGGGGGACTCGCGATAAACTCATCTTT
CALARSLWGTRDKLIF
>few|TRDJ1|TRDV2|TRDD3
TGTGCCCGTGACACTGACTGGGGGATAAAGTACACCGATAAACTCATCTTT
CARDTDWGIKYTDKLIF
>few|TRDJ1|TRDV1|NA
TGTGCTCTTGGGGTTCCCCCTGTACTGGGCAGGGGCGGTAAACTCATCTTT
CALGVPPVLGRGGKLIF
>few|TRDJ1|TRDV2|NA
TGTGCCTGTGACACCGAGGATTACACCGATAAACTCATCTTT
CACDTEDYTDKLIF
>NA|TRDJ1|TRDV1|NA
TGTGCTCTTGGGGAAGTTAGATACCAGTACACCGATAAACTCATCTTT
CALGEVRYQYTDKLIF